This TCR beta chain emerged from a study of Graves' ophthalmopathy and Graves' hyperthyroidism. Study findings and constraints: Blood repertoires reportedly contained most expanded thyroid clonotypes above 0.001 frequency.

This clonotype was observed at least ten times. No antigen is known for it. Germline V CDR1 and CDR2: LGHDT, YNNKEL (reference sequence). This CDR3 spans 13 amino acids. V lost 3 bases to trimming and J lost 4 bases, with 8 bases between them. Donors with ophthalmopathy: moderate-to-severe activity, CAS ≥3, NOSPECS ≥4, duration under 3 months. RNA transcripts were the template, and TCR beta CDR3 regions were amplified from them. Second-round multiplex PCR came after first-round RT-PCR with HTBI primers. Via MiXCR, TCRdb re-called the multiplex PCR reads, giving one row per CDR3 protein. The table has about 48,000 distinct CDR3 sequences, around half seen once.

V usage is TRBV3-1 and J usage is TRBJ2-3; D is undetermined. The clonotype comes from an adult man with Graves' ophthalmopathy. Source material: peripheral blood. The CDR3 bases are TGTGCCAGCAGCCAGGCTCGGGCAGATACGCAGTATTTT. It yields the protein CASSQARADTQYF.